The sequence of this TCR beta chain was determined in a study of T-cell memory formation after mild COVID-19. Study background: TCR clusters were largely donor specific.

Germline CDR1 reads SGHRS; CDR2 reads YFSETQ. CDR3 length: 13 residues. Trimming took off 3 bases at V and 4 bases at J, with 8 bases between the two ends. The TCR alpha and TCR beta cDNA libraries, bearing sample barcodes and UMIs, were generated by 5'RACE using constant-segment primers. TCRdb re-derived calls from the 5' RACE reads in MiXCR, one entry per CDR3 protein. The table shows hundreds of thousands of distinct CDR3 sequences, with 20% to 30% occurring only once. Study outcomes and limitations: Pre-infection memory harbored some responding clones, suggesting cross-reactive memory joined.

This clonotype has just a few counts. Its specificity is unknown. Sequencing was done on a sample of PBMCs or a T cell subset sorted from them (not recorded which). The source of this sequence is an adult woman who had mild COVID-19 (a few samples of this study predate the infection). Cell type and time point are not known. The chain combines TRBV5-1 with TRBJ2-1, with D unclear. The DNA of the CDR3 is TGCGCCAGCAGCTCTCACCCTTACAATGAGCAGTTCTTC. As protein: CASSSHPYNEQFF.